Each of the 13 T cell receptor beta chains below was sequenced from the same sample in a study of response to subunit inactivated influenza vaccine. TCRdb ran MiXCR on the RT-PCR reads and lists one entry per CDR3 protein. This table holds roughly 700,000 distinct CDR3 sequences, approximately 15% found once. The sequenced sample was PBMCs from blood, obtained 14 days before vaccination. Source of these receptors: a man over 45 who received an inactivated influenza vaccine.

The rearrangement links TRBV7-3 to TRBJ2-7; 8 bases agree with TRBD1. The CDR3 is made up of 14 amino acids. Germline-derived CDR1 and CDR2 are SGHTA and FQGTGA. J lost 2 bases, V lost 5 bases, and 5 bases had no gene match. The CDR3 nucleotides are TGTGCCAGCAGCGAGGGACAGGCGCCCTACGAGCAGTACTTC. Amino acids: CASSEGQAPYEQYF.

This clonotype was observed a few times. V gene TRBV7-2 combines with J gene TRBJ2-1, with D perhaps TRBD1 or TRBD2 (5 bases each). Germline CDR1 is SGHTA and CDR2 is FQGNSA. V was shortened by 6 bases and J by 2 bases, with 11 bases between the two germline ends. The CDR3 sequence is 14 residues long. The CDR3 reads CASSSMGPYNEQFF. CDR3 DNA: TGTGCCAGCAGTTCAATGGGACCCTACAATGAGCAGTTCTTC.

The chain uses TRBV18 and TRBJ2-5; D gene ambiguous. The CDR3 loop spans 12 amino acids. Germline V gene sequence: CDR1 KGHSH, CDR2 LQKENI. V lost 0 bases and J lost 5, with 4 bases in between. Here the CDR3 reads CASSPPSETQYF. The DNA of the CDR3 is TGTGCCAGCTCACCACCCTCCGAGACCCAGTACTTC.

The chain links TRBV21-1 to TRBJ1-3; the tabulated D call, TRBD1, remains unverified against the DNA. TRBV21-1 is an annotated pseudogene. The CDR3 runs 21 residues. The CDR3 reads CASSKETGSVTALDSGNTIYF. DNA for the CDR3: TGTGCCAGCAGCAAAGAGACAGGATCAGTGACGGCTTTGGACTCTGGAAACACCATATATTTT.

The chain is built from TRBV10-2 and TRBJ2-3; D possibly corresponds to TRBD1 (6 bases). The V gene lost 6 bases and the J gene lost 2 bases, with 12 bases spanning the gap. The CDR3 has 14 residues. CDR1 and CDR2 (germline): WSHSY, SAAADI. In nucleotides, the CDR3 is TGCGCCAGCAGCACGTGGGGGCACACAGATACGCAGTATTTT. As protein: CASSTWGHTDTQYF.

This clonotype was observed at least ten times. V is TRBV20-1 and J is TRBJ2-7, with TRBD1 matching over 8 bases. With 6 bases clipped from V and 3 bases from J, the junction kept 4 bases outside the gene matches. CDR1 and CDR2 (germline): DFQATT, SNEGSKA (reference sequence). The CDR3 loop spans 12 amino acids. CDR3 sequence reads: CSAGQGRYEQYF. The CDR3 region has the DNA TGCAGTGCAGGACAGGGACGCTACGAGCAGTACTTC.

This clonotype was detected only a few times. The chain carries TRBV21-1 and TRBJ2-7; the table gives TRBD2 as D, unverified against the DNA. TRBV21-1 is classified as a pseudogene. The CDR3 runs to 15 residues. CDR3 DNA: TGTGCCAGCAGCCCCCCCGGTACTTGGTTCTACGAGCAGTACTTC. This translates into CASSPPGTWFYEQYF.

The chain has TRBV12-3 or TRBV12-4 and TRBJ1-3; no definite D call. This CDR3 contains 12 residues. The V end lost 8 bases, the J end lost 0 bases, and 5 bases lay between the germline ends. CDR3 nucleotides: TGTGCCAGCGCCAGCTCTGGAAACACCATATATTTT. Translation: CASASSGNTIYF.

The chain links TRBV20-1 to TRBJ2-5, with D perhaps being TRBD1 or TRBD2 (5 bases each). The length of the CDR3 is 12 residues. CDR1 is DFQATT and CDR2 is SNEGSKA in the germline V gene (reference sequence). CDR3 in amino acids: CSARGYRETQYF. Written as DNA, the CDR3 is TGCAGCGCGAGGGGATATCGGGAGACCCAGTACTTC.

V usage is TRBV5-5 and J usage is TRBJ1-1; TRBD1 matches 7 bases. The trim removed 0 bases at V and 6 bases at J, leaving 14 bases unmatched. CDR1 is SGHKS and CDR2 is YYEKEE in the germline V gene (reference sequence). The CDR3 has 17 residues. CDR3 nucleotides: TGTGCCAGCAGCTTGGCCTATTGGGAGGGGGCAAGGGCTGAAGCTTTCTTT. It yields the protein CASSLAYWEGARAEAFF.

This clonotype was detected only a few times. V and J are TRBV12-3 or TRBV12-4 and TRBJ2-5; 11 positions match TRBD2. V lost 3 bases, J lost 2 bases, and 5 bases stayed unmatched. The CDR3 covers 16 residues. The CDR3 DNA reads as TGTGCCAGCAGTTTCACTGGGACTAGCGGACAAGAGACCCAGTACTTC. This translates into CASSFTGTSGQETQYF.

This clonotype was recorded a few times. The rearrangement uses TRBV3-1 and TRBJ1-5; no firm D call. From germline, CDR1 is LGHDT and CDR2 YNNKEL (reference sequence). V was cut by 2 bases and J by 6 bases, with 5 bases left in between. The length of the CDR3 is 12 residues. The CDR3 protein is CASSQFCQPQHF. The CDR3 DNA reads TGTGCCAGCAGCCAATTTTGTCAGCCCCAGCATTTT. Supplemented by reference TRBV3-1 and TRBJ1-5, the full variable domain reads DTAVSQTPKYLVTQMGNDKSIKCEQNLGHDTMYWYKQDSKKFLKIMFSYNNKELIINETVPNRFSPKSPDKAHLNLHINSLELGDSAVYFCASSQFCQPQHFGDGTRLSIL.

The chain couples TRBV20-1 to TRBJ2-5; 7 nucleotides match TRBD1. V dropped 0 bases and J dropped 2; count of bases not matched to a gene: 6. This CDR3 has 15 residues. Germline CDR1 and CDR2: DFQATT and SNEGSKA (reference sequence). The CDR3 coding sequence is TGCAGTGCTAGAGATGGGGACAGACATCAAGAGACCCAGTACTTC. Amino acids: CSARDGDRHQETQYF.